The T cell receptor beta chain under discussion was sequenced for a study of long-term antiretroviral therapy in people with HIV. immunoSEQ v3.0 was run at survey level. Clones were read by immunoSEQ multiplex PCR, and TCRdb kept only the in-frame ones, dropping some. In the table there are around 20,000 clones, approximately 79% of which are singletons. CDR3 length: 14 amino acids. V lost 3 bases and J lost 4, with 12 bases in between. CDR1 and CDR2 from the germline V gene are SNHLY and FYNNEI. This chain uses TRBV2 with TRBJ1-1; no definite D call. Sequenced material: unsorted PBMCs, taken at the start of antiretroviral therapy, before treatment. The sequence derives from a man between 18 and 29 years old with HIV. The CDR3 region has the DNA TGTGCCAGCAGTGATCGAGGGCTTGGCACTGAAGCTTTCTTT. This gives the protein CASSDRGLGTEAFF.